The clone carrying this TCR beta chain came up many times. As yet, its antigen is unknown. The CDR3 is made up of 12 amino acids. V was trimmed by 7 bases and J by 12 bases, leaving 16 bases between them. Germline-derived CDR1 and CDR2 are LNHDA and SQIVND (reference sequence). TCRdb keeps only in-frame clones here, not all; method: immunoSEQ multiplex PCR. This sample carries tens of thousands of clones, none of them present only once. This specimen belongs to a study of T cells after posttransplantation cyclophosphamide. On the day of bone marrow donation, the related graft donor provided peripheral blood. Study results and caveats: TRB clonality was highly associated with recipient CMV seropositivity and reactivation. Blood and skin or GI T cell repertoires showed limited TRB overlap. Donor-recipient repertoire similarity was low at 1-2 months, rising over year one.

Sequencing was done on a sample of PBMCs. The chain carries TRBV19 and TRBJ2-1, with D possibly being TRBD1 (5 bases). The source of this sequence is a man aged 25-45 years in good health and a related stem cell transplant donor. This chain's CDR3 is CASISRAGPQFF. The CDR3 nucleotides are TGTGCCAGTATATCCAGGGCAGGGCCGCAGTTCTTC.